This TCR beta chain comes out of a study of beta chain features in type 1 diabetes (dated by TCRdb to between 2017 and 2018). Broadly, across the study: Mean age, gender distribution, total cell number and subset yield were not different between patients and healthy donors. A total of about 100,000,000 sorted cells were examined across all samples, and RNA yield correlated strongly with the number of cells per subset. In the study, recently diagnosed type 1 diabetes patients and matched healthy donors were compared on the TCRB repertoires of their sorted circulating CD4+ T cell subsets. Regulatory and stem cell-like memory subsets were isolated from only 8 patients and roughly 8 healthy donors, whereas naive and central memory subsets came from all 30 or so donors.

What the authors observed across the whole study: Because cDNA rather than genomic DNA was sequenced, highly expressing activated cells could have been over-represented, although no difference in activation and CD3 levels was found between groups. Only small numbers of individuals were included in the HLA sub-analyses, which left unresolved whether HLA type had any influence on TCRB rearrangement. In all four CD4+ subsets, TCRB CDR3 length was moderately but significantly shorter in type 1 diabetes patients. The naive, central memory and regulatory TCRB repertoires appeared to resemble one another more closely among patients than among healthy donors. Patients with type 1 diabetes made fewer insertions and deleted more nucleotides at VDJ recombination sites, implying thymic rearrangement abnormalities. PCR may preferentially amplify shorter templates, but because patient and control samples were amplified and corrected together, any resulting skew would affect both groups equally.

The entire amount of isolated RNA was reverse transcribed using the High Capacity cDNA Reverse Transcription Kit, so the sequenced TCRB transcripts were expressed ones. Deep immunoSEQ sequencing was applied to naive, central memory and regulatory T cell samples, giving an average of roughly 3.5 million total reads per sample. Sorted cells were lysed in RLT buffer and RNA was extracted with DNase-treated RNeasy Micro or Mini kits, depending on cell number. To prevent cross-contamination, every cell subset was processed on its own, while patient and healthy donor samples were processed together. The immunoSEQ multiplex PCR was used to amplify TCRB sequences from cDNA, yielding 87-bp fragments that span the CDR3 region. The amplicons were sequenced using the Illumina HiSeq platform. The study's own analysis went as follows. Synthetic template baselines were used to correct PCR bias computationally, reads within Hamming distance 2 were collapsed together, and singletons that could not be merged were discarded. Reads were aligned against IMGT to assign V, D and J genes, CDR3 length and insertions or deletions at six rearrangement sites. Within each subset, clonotype counts were normalized to sorted cell number, after which true diversity and Gini coefficients were computed with the tcR R package. Repertoire sharing was quantified using the overlap coefficient calculated on TCRB nucleotide sequences. TCRdb obtained this table from immuneACCESS and retained in-frame rearrangements with V and J assigned. These tables miss some clones; where compared with another copy, unresolved V genes account for less than half of the shortfall, and the remainder is unexplained. V and J calls and clone size are as listed in that table; D and trimming were resolved from the DNA. Here the sample has 200,000 to 300,000 clones; less than 35% occur a single time. The leading ten clones occupy 4% of the sample.

Concerning this clone: This clone's antigen is unknown. No base quality information exists; no much larger clone differs at one position.

Each donor gave one peripheral blood draw, averaging approximately 0.12 L, which was collected into heparinised tubes. A BD FACSAria II and a panel including CD45RO, CCR7, CD25, CD127, CD95 and CD27 were used to sort naive, central memory, regulatory and stem cell-like memory CD4+ T cells. Every sorted population had a purity above 95%. Right away, PBMCs were isolated by Lymphoprep density gradient centrifugation and were stained directly, with no culture step. So that batch effects would be minimized, each experiment stained and sorted samples in pairs, pairing one healthy donor with one patient. CDR1 and CDR2, looked up from the germline V gene (reference sequence), are SGHNT and YYREEE. The CDR3 goes from the cysteine to the phenylalanine over 17 residues. Of the read, only the CDR3 DNA is kept; its 51 bases are in frame from base 1. Trimming takes 5 bases from V and 0 bases from J, and the germline ends sit 20 bases apart.

The chain uses TRBV5-4 and TRBJ2-5; the D gene is perhaps TRBD1 or TRBD2, each of them matching over 5 bases. This sequence was found in a man between 25 and 39 years old in good health. The material sequenced was central memory CD4+ T cells from blood. The DNA reads TGTGCCAGCAGGGTCGAAAGAGGGGCCTCGTACCAAGAGACCCAGTACTTC. Its translation reads: CASRVERGASYQETQYF.